A selection of T cell receptor beta chains follows, all from one sample in a study of T-cell memory formation after mild COVID-19. Each CDR3 protein is one row after TCRdb ran MiXCR on the 5' RACE reads. The sample lists roughly 610,000 distinct CDR3 sequences, around 15% occurring once. Sequencing was done on a sample of PBMCs or a T cell subset sorted from them (not recorded which). These receptors originate from an adult woman who had mild COVID-19 (a few samples of this study predate the infection). Cell type and time point are not known. CDR3s leave out the opening cysteine and the closing phenylalanine or tryptophan.

v_call: TRBV12-3/TRBV12-4; cdr3_aa: ASSFKTGAYGYT
v_call: TRBV7-9; cdr3_aa: ASSRQGMGSYNEQF
v_call: TRBV20-1; cdr3_aa: SATYRGYGTEAF
v_call: TRBV27; cdr3_aa: ASSPGASGYEQY
v_call: TRBV29-1; cdr3_aa: SEAPPGGLYNEQF
v_call: TRBV11-3; cdr3_aa: ASSPDWQETQY
v_call: TRBV21-1; cdr3_aa: ACGREGRNTIY
v_call: TRBV25-1; cdr3_aa: ASSERTQRGQGCEQY
v_call: TRBV12-3/TRBV12-4; cdr3_aa: ASSVGTVKSKETQY
v_call: TRBV5-5; cdr3_aa: ASSLVAGGTTEAF
v_call: TRBV7-9; cdr3_aa: ASSLAPQSSEQY
v_call: TRBV20-1; cdr3_aa: SATTRSVSTEAF
v_call: TRBV12-5; cdr3_aa: ASGLDTEAF
v_call: TRBV6-6; cdr3_aa: ASSKGTGGPNTGELF
v_call: TRBV20-1; cdr3_aa: SAIRAGTPGNEQY
v_call: TRBV12-3/TRBV12-4; cdr3_aa: ASSNSLGGYT
v_call: TRBV24-1; cdr3_aa: ATSDFGGSYNEQF
v_call: TRBV29-1; cdr3_aa: SVGSETSGRSRYNEQF
v_call: TRBV12-3/TRBV12-4; cdr3_aa: ASSSGYYGYT
v_call: TRBV7-2; cdr3_aa: ASSPRTSGRWGTDTQY
v_call: TRBV11-3; cdr3_aa: ASSTGLAGVWDEQF
v_call: TRBV7-6; cdr3_aa: ASSSSGPYNEQF
v_call: TRBV5-1; cdr3_aa: ASRGLALAGQADTQY
v_call: TRBV6-1; cdr3_aa: ASSGGRDADTQY